This T cell receptor (beta chain) emerged from a study of radiation and T cells in renal cell carcinoma. Time point given: baseline pretreatment blood. Treatment defined: 15 Gy SBRT to primary tumor, nephrectomy 4 weeks later. TCRdb's copy holds only in-frame clones and misses some; the assay was immunoSEQ multiplex PCR. The table lists about 130,000 clones, roughly 80% of them singletons. V lost 4 bases and J 0 bases, leaving 14 bases between the germline ends. CDR3 length: 16 amino acids. Germline assignment: CDR1 SGDLS and CDR2 YYNGEE. Sample: blood, taken from a patient whose treatment included radiotherapy and nephrectomy. This TCR was recovered from a woman aged 60-75 years with renal cell carcinoma. This rearrangement joins TRBV9 to TRBJ2-1, with D perhaps matching TRBD1 (6 bases). CDR3 amino acids: CASSITGRGSYNEQFF. As DNA, the CDR3 is TGTGCCAGCAGCATAACAGGGAGAGGCTCCTACAATGAGCAGTTCTTC.